This TCR beta chain emerged from a study of cytomegalovirus exposure and HLA in healthy donors (dated by TCRdb to about 2017). In the study overall: According to an earlier analysis of 587 of the donors, about 179 million T cells yielded 90 million to 130 million unique TCR beta sequences and approximately 300 Gb of sequence data. Genome-wide SNP genotypes for about 55% of the roughly 670 donors were used in a later genetic analysis, which treated that subset as a discovery cohort. In addition to the first cohort of approximately 670 subjects, a separate validation cohort of around 110 different subjects was used. An earlier analysis of some 500 of the donors applied high-throughput TCR beta sequencing to assess whether each TCR beta V gene segment acted as functional or pseudogenic. Of the 300 to 500 genotyped donors, 70% to 90% were placed in the genetic ancestry cluster associated with self-reported Caucasian donors. The study combined high-throughput TCR immunosequencing, statistical association of individual TCRs with disease status, and machine learning to predict cytomegalovirus infection status. Donor age, sex, ethnicity and CMV serostatus were collected together with the repertoire data. In the later analysis, no new phenotypic data were used to find candidate immune exposures; instead, reliance was placed on TCR beta sequences and their occurrence across donors. The number of typed donors differed by locus: 629-630 for A, B, C, DRB1 and DQB1; some 500 for DQA1; 606 for DPA1; and some 450 for DPB1. HLA typing covered class I and class II loci at four-digit resolution. To study patterns of TCR occurrence, a later analysis re-analyzed previously published TCR beta repertoires from 500 to 850 donors and added high-resolution HLA genotyping. On average, roughly 250,000 unique TCR beta nucleotide sequences were sequenced per donor among 398 genotyped donors of the cohort, with approximately 18% of those sequences being non-productive. Four or five DR-DQ haplotypes were handled as single units for association and clustering because linkage in the cohort was strong. An early release that covered some 630 HLA-typed donors contained approximately 290 gigabases of sequencing data and tens of millions of unique TCR sequences. The aim of the study was to test whether cataloging public T cell receptors could identify signatures of past pathogen exposure. Every repertoire in the discovery cohort had been generated on one and the same sequencing platform. The study profiled the T cell repertoires of hundreds of subjects by immunosequencing and related them to cytomegalovirus serostatus.

Broad study findings and their caveats: The classifier was reported to diagnose cytomegalovirus status with high specificity and sensitivity in both the original and validation cohorts. Most CMV-associated TCR beta chains appeared to be HLA-restricted in a later analysis, and the HLA associations seemed to be driven largely by CMV exposure. When HLA alleles, especially DR and DQ, strongly co-occurred, attributing TCR associations to individual alleles was difficult. Because the 87-base-pair reads could not distinguish some IMGT-functional V segments, including TRBV6-2 and TRBV6-3, those segments were excluded. A few of the identified cytomegalovirus-associated TCR beta chains were confirmed in vitro to be specific for cytomegalovirus antigens. In a later genetic analysis, fewer N-insertions in productive TCRs were reported among donors in an Asian-associated ancestry cluster than the approximately 670-donor mean. A further reported finding was that TCR beta sequences accurately predicted the HLA-A and HLA-B alleles for most subjects in the first cohort. Across donors, most TCR sequences were observed very rarely, whereas some public TCRs were present in many individuals. A later analysis reported that several top co-occurrence clusters appeared linked to parvovirus B19, influenza, CMV and Epstein-Barr virus. Because HLA typing was unavailable for some donors at each locus, only the typed subset was used in association tests. A cluster of highly shared sequence variants was judged likely to represent a technical artifact of the sequencing pipeline. The study gave a list of 150 to 200 TCR beta chains associated with cytomegalovirus. Correlated functional status among segregating V segments might be attributable to linkage disequilibrium, but an unknown experimental factor could not be ruled out. It was suggested by the authors that the approach could potentially be generalized to other disease states and immunological phenotypes. In an earlier analysis of some 550 of the donors, most TCR beta V segments were observed in productive rearrangements about 87% or about 30% of the time, broadly matching IMGT annotations. The only immune exposure information available for the cohort was CMV serostatus. At a false discovery rate of 0.05, a later analysis linked about 17,000 TCR beta sequences to specific HLA alleles. Compared with equally common non-associated chains, HLA-associated TCR beta chains in a later analysis were more clonally expanded and had lower generation probabilities. This cohort had only TCR beta chains sequenced, and the lack of alpha or paired-chain data limited which features could be detected. Approximately 18 rarely observed V segments, including chromosome 9 orphons, were excluded from the earlier analysis of about 600 of the donors because counts were too low. In a later analysis, the rate of TCR association differed among HLA loci, with DRB1 alleles having the most associated TCRs and HLA-C alleles having the fewest. V-gene and J-gene trimming of TCR beta chains was associated with a missense DCLRE1C variant in a later genetic analysis, and the association was replicated in an independent cohort. Roughly uniform sequencing depth across donors was assumed in presence/absence analyses, although this assumption may not hold.

Library preparation used the immunoSEQ multiplex PCR assay. The multiplex PCR relied on a mix of 60 forward primers for TCR Vbeta segments and 13 reverse primers for TCR Jbeta segments. The CDR3 region of rearranged TCR beta genes was amplified from genomic DNA with a multiplex PCR assay. Amplified TCR beta libraries were sequenced as 87-base-pair reads on the Illumina HiSeq System. On the study's bioinformatics: A later analysis tallied about 77 million unique TCR beta chains across the approximately 670 repertoires, and approximately 11 million of those chains were shared by two or more donors. To remove PCR and sequencing errors, raw reads were error-corrected and collapsed into unique sequences using a nearest-neighbor algorithm that merged closely related sequences. Alignment of CDR3 sequences to IMGT reference sequences was used to assign V, D and J gene segments. For a sequence to be retained, a match of at least six nucleotides was required to both a V gene segment and a J gene segment. Rearrangements were called productive when the CDR3 lacked stop codons and stayed in frame with V and J; all others were non-productive. CDR3 was defined by IMGT convention, running from the second conserved V-encoded cysteine to the conserved J-encoded phenylalanine. Sequences without an unambiguous match to a single V gene segment were excluded from the earlier analysis of approximately 560 of the donors. In an earlier analysis of roughly 600 of the donors, a V segment was called functional when productive rearrangements were above 56.7%, and segregating when the standard deviation between donors exceeded 5%. A statistical classification framework was developed to diagnose cytomegalovirus status using the catalog of TCR beta chain sequences. A later analysis assigned V and J genes by comparing TCR nucleotide sequences with IMGT/GENE-DB human TR gene sequences. In a later analysis, CDR3 sequences and most-parsimonious VDJ recombination scenarios were assigned using the TCRdist pipeline. A later analysis defined each TCR beta chain by its CDR3 amino acid sequence plus V-gene family, and excluded reads lacking a unique V-gene family. In a later analysis, fewer than 650 highly shared, low-generation-probability nucleotide sequences were removed to address suspected cross-contamination and a sequencing artifact. For each public chain, a later analysis derived a clonal expansion index from normalized ranks of inferred template counts within each repertoire. In a later analysis, generation probabilities were computed using a VDJ recombination model fitted to out-of-frame rearrangements, and the results were checked against IGoR. Hypergeometric tests were used in a later analysis to score TCR-TCR, TCR-HLA and TCR-CMV co-occurrence, with a repertoire-size bias correction applied to the TCR pairs. To estimate false discovery rates, a later analysis permuted the HLA or CMV assignments 20 times. In a later analysis, co-occurring TCRs were grouped with DBSCAN, and TCRdist sequence similarity was added when clustering was performed within HLA-allele-positive subsets. Co-occurrence clustering excluded repertoires with fewer than 30,000 or more than 120,000 public chains, plus five with anomalous nucleotide sharing. TCRdb limited this immuneACCESS table to in-frame rearrangements with V and J called. A share of clones is missing; checked studies link under half to unresolved V genes, and the rest is unexplained. That table furnishes V, J and clone size, whereas the DNA furnished D and trimming. The sample includes about 160,000 clones, with about four fifths observed a single time. 1.5% of the sample is in the top ten clones.

Points on this clone: No antigen is known for it. No much larger clonotype is one base removed from it; base qualities were not supplied.

The cohort comprised several hundred healthy bone marrow donors. At the time of sampling, every cohort member was nominally healthy, though immune exposures that went unrecorded were likely present. The donor tested CMV seropositive and was one of the 289 seropositive cohort members. A peripheral blood sample was collected from each donor, and TCR beta sequencing was performed on peripheral blood mononuclear cells. The Qiagen DNeasy Blood Extraction Kit was used to extract genomic DNA from the blood cell samples. The CDR3 starts with the cysteine, ends with the phenylalanine, and has 19 residues. Only the CDR3 portion is preserved as DNA: 57 bases, with reading frame beginning at the first base. For this chain, trimming is 0 bases at the V end and 4 bases at the J end, and the number of junction bases without a gene match is 7. CDR1 and CDR2 (SGDLS, YYNGEE) derive from the germline V gene.

Rearrangement joined TRBV9 to TRBJ2-1, and TRBD2 aligns with 16 junction nucleotides. The origin of this receptor is a girl aged 10 to 17 in good health and CMV-seropositive. The sequencing input was PBMCs. The CDR3 is CASSVVGTSGRGVYNEQFF. The nucleotides are TGTGCCAGCAGCGTAGTGGGGACTAGCGGGAGGGGGGTTTACAATGAGCAGTTCTTC.